The present T cell receptor (beta chain) was sequenced within a study of shared clonotypes between healthy human individuals. TCRdb keeps only in-frame clones here, not all; method: immunoSEQ multiplex PCR. The profile shows 2 million to 3 million clones, approximately 93% of them singletons. This CDR3 has 15 residues. In germline, CDR1 is SGHNT, CDR2 YENEEA. Trimming removed 1 base at V and 2 bases at J, with 12 bases between. The chain is built from TRBV11-3 and TRBJ2-7, with D perhaps TRBD1 (6 bases). Specimen: naive CD4+ T cells from PBMCs. As for subset: CD45RA+ positively selected. This TCR was recovered from a man between 18 and 29 years old in good health. Some clones in this sample may be carry-over from other donors' samples. The CDR3 reads CASSLGQGITYEQYF. The CDR3 DNA follows: TGTGCCAGCAGCTTAGGGCAGGGGATTACCTACGAGCAGTACTTC.